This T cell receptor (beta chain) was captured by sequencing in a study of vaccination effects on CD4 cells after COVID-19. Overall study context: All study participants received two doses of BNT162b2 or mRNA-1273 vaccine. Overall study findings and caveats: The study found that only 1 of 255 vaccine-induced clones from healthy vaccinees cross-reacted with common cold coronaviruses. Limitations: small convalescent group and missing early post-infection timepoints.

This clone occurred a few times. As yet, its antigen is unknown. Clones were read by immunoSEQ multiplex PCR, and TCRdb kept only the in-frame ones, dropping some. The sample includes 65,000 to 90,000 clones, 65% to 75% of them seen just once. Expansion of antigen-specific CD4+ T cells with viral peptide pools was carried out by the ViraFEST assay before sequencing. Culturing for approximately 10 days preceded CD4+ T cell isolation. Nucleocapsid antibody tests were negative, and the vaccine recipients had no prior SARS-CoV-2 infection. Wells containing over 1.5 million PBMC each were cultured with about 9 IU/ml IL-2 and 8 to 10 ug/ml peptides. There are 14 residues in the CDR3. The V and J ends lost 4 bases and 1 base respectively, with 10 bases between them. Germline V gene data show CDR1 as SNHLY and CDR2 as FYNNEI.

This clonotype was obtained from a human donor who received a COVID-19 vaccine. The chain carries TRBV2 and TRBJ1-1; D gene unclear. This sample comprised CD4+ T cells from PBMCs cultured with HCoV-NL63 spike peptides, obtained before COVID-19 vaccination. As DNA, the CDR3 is TGTGCCAGCAGTGTTCGGAGGGCGAACACTGAAGCTTTCTTT. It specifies CASSVRRANTEAFF.